A selection of T cell receptor beta chains follows, all from one sample in a study of CD8+ T cells in alopecia areata. Here immunoSEQ multiplex PCR was the method, and the copy in TCRdb shows in-frame clones only, minus some. The top ten clones hold 9% to 15% of a sample with some 110,000 clones, about three fifths of them seen once. The specimen comprised CD8+ T cells sorted from blood, sampled at week 24, from a patient treated with tofacitinib. These receptors were collected from a human donor with alopecia areata. The CDR3 runs from the conserved cysteine through the conserved F or W. A D gene is named only where the DNA matches it firmly. Not every row has a clone size; where given, it reads once, few, many or a size class.

clone_size j_call v_call d_call cdr3_nt cdr3_aa
NA TRBJ1-2 TRBV27 TRBD1 TGTGCCAGCAGCTCGTTAGGAGGACAGGGAGTGAGATGGGGCTACACCTTC CASSSLGGQGVRWGYTF
few TRBJ2-7 TRBV29-1 NA TGCAGCGTTGTTACCGGACTAAACTACGAGCAGTACTTC CSVVTGLNYEQYF
NA TRBJ2-7 TRBV27 NA TGTGCCAGCAGTCCCGCATGGTCGACCTACGAGCAGTACTTC CASSPAWSTYEQYF
once TRBJ2-7 TRBV6-5 NA TGTGCCAGCAGTTACTCAGGTTCTCCCTGCGAGCAGTACTTC CASSYSGSPCEQYF
NA TRBJ2-7 TRBV5-4 TRBD1 TGTGCCAGCAGCTCGGGACAGGTCGCCTACGAGCAGTACTTC CASSSGQVAYEQYF
NA TRBJ1-1 TRBV5-4 NA TGTGCCAGCAGCACCGTGGACAGCCCGAACACTGAAGCTTTCTTT CASSTVDSPNTEAFF
NA TRBJ1-1 TRBV5-4 NA TGTGCCAGCAGCTTGATTGGGGGCGTGAATGAAGCTTTCTTT CASSLIGGVNEAFF
NA TRBJ2-7 TRBV27 NA TGTGCCAGCAGTACCTCGGTACTTATGAAGTCCTACGAGCAGTACTTC CASSTSVLMKSYEQYF
NA TRBJ1-5 TRBV6-5 TRBD1 TGTGCCAGCAGTTCGACAGGGCAGGGCCAGCCCCAGCATTTT CASSSTGQGQPQHF
NA TRBJ2-1 TRBV29-1 NA TGCAGCGTTGACAGTCGGAGCTCCTACAATGAGCAGTTCTTC CSVDSRSSYNEQFF
NA TRBJ2-1 TRBV11-2 NA TGTGCCAGCAGCTTAGGCGTGGGGGCCTACAATGAGCAGTTCTTC CASSLGVGAYNEQFF
NA TRBJ2-2 TRBV7-8 TRBD1 TGTGCCAGCAGCTTAGCCTGGACAGGGGTGAACACCGGGGAGCTGTTTTTT CASSLAWTGVNTGELFF
NA TRBJ1-2 TRBV30 NA TGTGCCTACCACCTTGGCTATGGCTACACCTTC CAYHLGYGYTF
NA TRBJ2-1 TRBV14 NA TGTGCCAGCAGTTGGGGAAGTGAGCAGTTCTTC CASSWGSEQFF
NA TRBJ2-7 TRBV12-5 NA TGTGCTAGTGGTTTCCCCGGCAGGGATCGGTACGAGCAGTACTTC CASGFPGRDRYEQYF
NA TRBJ2-7 TRBV4-1 NA TGCGCCAGCAGCCAAGATCCCACCTACGAGCAGTACTTC CASSQDPTYEQYF
few TRBJ2-5 TRBV13 NA TGTGCCAGCAGCGCCCGCTTGGAAGAGACCCAGTACTTC CASSARLEETQYF
NA TRBJ2-1 TRBV6-4 NA TGTGCCAGCAGTGAGTCGGGGGTAAGTGAGCAGTTCTTC CASSESGVSEQFF
many TRBJ2-1 TRBV6-1 TRBD1 TGTGCCAGCAGGGGACAGGGGGTATATGAGCAGTTCTTC CASRGQGVYEQFF
NA TRBJ2-1 TRBV29-1 NA TGCAGCGTTGAAAAAGAGGTTTCCTACAATGAGCAGTTCTTC CSVEKEVSYNEQFF
once TRBJ2-5 TRBV19 NA TGTGCCAGTAGTACCTCCCACGGACCAGTACAAGAGACCCAGTACTTC CASSTSHGPVQETQYF
NA TRBJ1-5 TRBV27 NA TGTGCCAGCAGTTTAGCAGGTAGCAATCAGCCCCAGCATTTT CASSLAGSNQPQHF
NA TRBJ2-7 TRBV29-1 TRBD1 TGCAGCGTTCCCGGACAGGGAACCTACGAGCAGTACTTC CSVPGQGTYEQYF